One sample yielded the 7 T cell receptor beta chains listed below, sequenced in a study of CD8 T cells in acute hepatitis C reinfection. Study-wide points: Preferential TRBV04 and TRBV06 usage appeared in all groups and was not explained by the naive pool.

Time point reported: acute HCV infection, within 168 days of estimated infection date. Hepatitis C virus-specific T cells were sequenced directly ex vivo without in vitro expansion. The table came from immunoSEQ multiplex PCR; TCRdb's copy has only in-frame clones and leaves some out. The sample shows 400 to 550 clones, over 40% of them seen only once. The sequencing used HCV NS3-1073 tetramer-sorted CD8+ T cells from PBMCs, collected during acute infection. These receptors were taken from a man in his thirties or forties with chronic hepatitis C.

The chain combines TRBV7-8 with TRBJ2-2; D unclear. Germline CDR1 reads SGHVS; CDR2 reads FQNEAQ. CDR3 length: 15 residues. V was shortened by 4 bases and J by 8 bases, with 17 bases between the two germline ends. CDR3: CASSWNAGLGGELFF. The CDR3, as DNA: TGTGCCAGCAGCTGGAACGCCGGGTTGGGGGGGGAGCTGTTTTTT.

V usage is TRBV15 and J usage is TRBJ2-1; D uncertain. The length of the CDR3 is 14 residues. The ends were cut back, 3 bases at V and 5 bases at J, with 11 bases in the middle. Germline assignment: CDR1 LNHNV and CDR2 YYDKDF (reference sequence). CDR3 sequence reads: CATSSWQDDNEQFF. CDR3 bases: TGTGCCACCAGCAGCTGGCAGGACGACAATGAGCAGTTCTTC.

This sequence joins TRBV4-1 and TRBJ2-2; 12 nucleotides agree with TRBD2. Germline CDR1 and CDR2: MGHRA and YSYEKL. V lost 4 bases, J lost 6 bases, and 3 bases stayed unmatched. The CDR3 totals 15 residues. Written as DNA, the CDR3 is TGCGCCAGCAGCCCGACTAGCGGGGGCCCCGGGGAGCTGTTTTTT. This encodes CASSPTSGGPGELFF.

This clone has only one observation. The chain combines TRBV4-1 with TRBJ1-4, with 8 bases that match TRBD1. Germline CDR1 reads MGHRA; CDR2 reads YSYEKL. The CDR3 has 19 residues. J lost 8 bases, V lost 3 bases, and 20 bases had no gene match. CDR3 residues: CASSQASGTGDPIREKLFF. The DNA for the CDR3 is TGCGCCAGCAGCCAGGCTTCCGGGACAGGCGACCCAATTCGGGAAAAACTGTTTTTT.

This chain connects TRBV7-7 to TRBJ1-2; 7 positions match TRBD1. Trimming cost V 6 bases and J 3 bases; bases outside gene matches: 7. Germline assignment: CDR1 SSHAT and CDR2 FNYEAQ (reference sequence). CDR3 length equals 14 residues. CDR3: CASSYSQGDYGYTF. For the CDR3, the DNA is TGTGCCAGCAGTTATTCCCAGGGGGACTATGGCTACACCTTC.

The rearrangement links TRBV7-2 to TRBJ2-7, with 12 bases lining up with TRBD2. The J segment lost 2 bases and the V segment lost 2 bases, leaving 7 bases of the junction unmatched. The CDR3 spans 17 residues. Per the germline V gene, CDR1 is SGHTA and CDR2 is FQGNSA. This chain's CDR3 is CASSLSASGGEAYEQYF. CDR3 nucleotide sequence: TGTGCCAGCAGCTTATCGGCTAGCGGGGGGGAGGCCTACGAGCAGTACTTC.

This chain connects TRBV4-2 to TRBJ2-1; TRBD1 matches 7 bases. CDR3 length equals 15 residues. After removal of 0 bases from V and 9 bases from J, the junction contained 8 bases not matched to a gene. Looked up from germline, CDR1 is LGHNA and CDR2 is YNFKEQ. The CDR3: CASSQEQGSWGEQFF. Here the CDR3 DNA reads TGTGCCAGCAGCCAAGAACAGGGGTCATGGGGTGAGCAGTTCTTC.